Shown below are 18 T cell receptor beta chains from a single sample sequenced in a study of tissue T cells after allogeneic stem cell transplantation. Repertoires were generated with immunoSEQ multiplex PCR, while TCRdb's copy carries only in-frame clones and drops some. Of about 42,000 clones listed, 92% are singletons. Sequenced material: blood, taken before transplantation. The receptors were gathered from a woman between 35 and 70 years old who later had graft-versus-host disease after an allogeneic stem cell transplant.

The chain has TRBV5-1 and TRBJ1-2; 8 bases are shared with TRBD1. Germline V lookup: CDR1 SGHRS, CDR2 YFSETQ. V trimming: 4 bases; J trimming: 3 bases; junction bases outside the gene matches: 2. This CDR3 is built from 13 residues. Here the CDR3 reads CASSETGDYGYTF. CDR3 DNA: TGCGCCAGCAGCGAGACAGGGGACTATGGCTACACCTTC.

The chain combines TRBV30 with TRBJ2-1, with 10 positions matching TRBD2. The CDR3 has 15 amino acids. The ends lost 0 bases at V and 6 bases at J; junction bases unmatched: 5. In germline, CDR1 is GTSNPN, CDR2 SVGIG (reference sequence). The CDR3 DNA reads TGTGCCTGGAGTGTCCTAGCGGGAGTAGGCAATGAGCAGTTCTTC. This gives the protein CAWSVLAGVGNEQFF.

V and J are TRBV7-9 and TRBJ1-1; possible D gene TRBD1, 5 bases. Trimming stripped 5 bases from V and 0 bases from J, with 13 bases between. Germline lookup yields CDR1 SEHNR and CDR2 FQNEAQ (reference sequence). The CDR3 sequence is 15 residues long. This CDR3 is CASSHTGNLNTEAFF. The DNA for the CDR3 is TGTGCCAGCAGCCATACAGGAAATCTGAACACTGAAGCTTTCTTT.

V is TRBV7-2 and J is TRBJ2-2; D is ambiguous. Germline CDR1 and CDR2: SGHTA and FQGNSA. The CDR3 length is 13 residues. With 1 base removed from V and 4 bases from J, the gap between germline ends came to 4 bases. CDR3 region: CASSLGFTGELFF. Written as DNA, the CDR3 is TGTGCCAGCAGCTTAGGGTTCACCGGGGAGCTGTTTTTT.

The chain carries TRBV19 and TRBJ1-4, with D unresolved. This CDR3 spans 12 amino acids. The V end was cut by 8 bases, the J end by 8 bases, with 12 bases between. Germline loops: CDR1 LNHDA, CDR2 SQIVND (reference sequence). CDR3 sequence (DNA): TGTGCCAGTTCGGGCCTGGAGGAAAAACTGTTTTTT. This gives the protein CASSGLEEKLFF.

The rearrangement uses TRBV19 and TRBJ1-3, with D unclear. The germline V and J ends were trimmed by 5 bases and 0 bases, with 5 bases remaining between them. This CDR3 contains 13 residues. Germline CDR1 reads LNHDA; CDR2 reads SQIVND (reference sequence). The DNA for the CDR3 is TGTGCCAGTAGTTTATTCTCTGGAAACACCATATATTTT. As protein: CASSLFSGNTIYF.

This chain connects TRBV19 to TRBJ2-2; 8 bases fit TRBD1. The germline CDR1 and CDR2 sequences are LNHDA and SQIVND (reference sequence). V shed 6 bases and J 0 bases; nucleotides not matched to a gene: 3. The CDR3 contains 15 residues. The CDR3 region is CASSDRGTNTGELFF. DNA of the CDR3: TGTGCCAGTAGCGACAGGGGAACGAACACCGGGGAGCTGTTTTTT.

This clone was seen a handful of times. This chain joins TRBV15 and TRBJ1-5, with D perhaps TRBD1 (5 bases). CDR1 LNHNV and CDR2 YYDKDF come from the germline V gene (reference sequence). V lost 5 bases and J 1 base, leaving 9 bases between the germline ends. The CDR3 contains 14 residues. The CDR3 bases are TGTGCCACCAGCTTACGACAGAGCAATCAGCCCCAGCATTTT. It translates to CATSLRQSNQPQHF.

This clone was counted once. The chain has TRBV19 and TRBJ2-1; D possibly corresponds to TRBD1 (6 bases). Trimming cost V 3 bases and J 7 bases, with 13 bases left between them. Germline-derived CDR1 and CDR2 are LNHDA and SQIVND (reference sequence). This CDR3 contains 14 residues. The CDR3 spells CASSMRGSGNEQFF. DNA for the CDR3: TGTGCCAGTAGTATGAGGGGGTCAGGGAATGAGCAGTTCTTC.

This chain connects TRBV19 to TRBJ1-5, with D tentatively TRBD1 (6 bases). CDR1 and CDR2 (germline): LNHDA, SQIVND (reference sequence). The V gene lost 7 bases and the J gene lost 4 bases, with 11 bases spanning the gap. This CDR3 has 13 amino acids. As DNA, the CDR3 is TGTGCCAGTACAGGGGAAAATAATCAGCCCCAGCATTTT. Translation: CASTGENNQPQHF.

V usage is TRBV18 and J usage is TRBJ2-7, with a tentative D call TRBD2 (7 bases). Germline CDR1 KGHSH, CDR2 LQKENI. The CDR3 is 14 amino acids. Trimming took off 3 bases at V and 5 bases at J, with 14 bases between the two ends. The CDR3: CASSPEWGGHEQYF. The CDR3 nucleotides read TGTGCCAGCTCACCGGAGTGGGGGGGGCACGAGCAGTACTTC.

V usage is TRBV19 and J usage is TRBJ1-5; D might be TRBD1 (5 bases). V dropped 5 bases and J dropped 1 base, with 9 bases sitting between them. The CDR3 sequence is 14 residues long. Germline lookup yields CDR1 LNHDA and CDR2 SQIVND (reference sequence). CDR3: CASSVRGSNQPQHF. The CDR3 DNA sequence: TGTGCCAGTAGTGTGCGGGGGAGCAATCAGCCCCAGCATTTT.

The chain recombines TRBV3-1 (or the pseudogene TRBV3-2) with TRBJ1-3; D gene unclear. The germline CDR1 and CDR2 sequences are LGHDT and YNNKEL (reference sequence). The CDR3 is 14 residues long. Between the trimmed V and J ends, which lost 5 bases and 4 bases, there was a span of 12 bases. The CDR3 DNA follows: TGTGCCAGCAGCAACGGCCAGCGAGGAAACACCATATATTTT. Its translation is CASSNGQRGNTIYF.

The rearrangement uses TRBV3-1 (or the pseudogene TRBV3-2) and TRBJ2-3; tentatively, D is TRBD1 (5 bases). Germline CDR1 and CDR2: LGHDT and YNNKEL (reference sequence). The CDR3 covers 16 residues. The V end lost 0 bases, the J end lost 2 bases, and 12 bases lay between the germline ends. The CDR3, as DNA: TGTGCCAGCAGCCAAGAGGCAGGGATGCTCACAGATACGCAGTATTTT. Protein: CASSQEAGMLTDTQYF.

This sequence joins TRBV5-4 and TRBJ1-1; D not resolved. This CDR3 has 12 residues. CDR1 and CDR2 (germline): SGHNT, YYREEE (reference sequence). Trimming removed 0 bases at V and 7 bases at J, with 7 bases between. CDR3 in DNA: TGTGCCAGCAGCTTGGGGACCGGTGAAGCTTTCTTT. It translates to CASSLGTGEAFF.

This chain links TRBV27 with TRBJ2-3, with TRBD1 matching 10 bases. The germline CDR1 and CDR2 sequences are MNHEY and SMNVEV (reference sequence). This CDR3 has 15 amino acids. V gave up 3 bases and J gave up 9 bases; unmatched junction bases: 9. The CDR3 DNA reads as TGTGCCAGCAGTTTGGAGGGGACAGGGGTTCTAACGCAGTATTTT. Encoded protein: CASSLEGTGVLTQYF.

This chain uses TRBV18 with TRBJ2-7; D not certain. This CDR3 has 13 residues. CDR1 and CDR2 (germline): KGHSH, LQKENI. Trimming took off 5 bases at V and 0 bases at J, with 8 bases between the two ends. CDR3 sequence (DNA): TGTGCCAGCTCATCACAGAGCTCCTACGAGCAGTACTTC. Protein: CASSSQSSYEQYF.

The CDR3 here is CASRLYGRDEQYF. Written as DNA, the CDR3 is TGTGCCAGCAGACTCTATGGGAGGGACGAGCAGTACTTC. The chain has TRBV5-4 and TRBJ2-7, with 7 bases matching TRBD2. The CDR3 consists of 13 residues. Germline lookup yields CDR1 SGHNT and CDR2 YYREEE (reference sequence). V gave up 5 bases and J gave up 5 bases; unmatched junction bases: 7.